This T cell receptor (beta chain) was documented in a study of blood T cell repertoires in COVID-19. Germline V gene lookup returns CDR1 SGHAT and CDR2 FQNNGV. The CDR3 covers 12 residues. V was trimmed by 4 bases and J by 6 bases, leaving 10 bases between them. Clones were sequenced by immunoSEQ multiplex PCR, and TCRdb holds only the in-frame ones, with some missing. The table includes approximately 360,000 clones, 83% detected once. Individuals aged about 18 to 100 years were recruited from 24 US areas. The chain recombines TRBV11-2 with TRBJ2-7; D remains unclear. The sequence was obtained from a woman in her forties or fifties who had recovered from COVID-19. Material for sequencing was PBMCs or T cells enriched from blood (not recorded which). CDR3 sequence: CASSSRVVEQYF. In nucleotides, the CDR3 is TGTGCCAGCAGCTCCCGGGTCGTCGAGCAGTACTTC. Drawing the rest from reference TRBV11-2 and TRBJ2-7, the complete variable domain is EAGVAQSPRYKIIEKRQSVAFWCNPISGHATLYWYQQILGQGPKLLIQFQNNGVVDDSQLPKDRFSAERLKGVDSTLKIQPAKLEDSAVYLCASSSRVVEQYFGPGTRLTVT.